Here is one T cell receptor beta chain with its context. Its cognate antigen has yet to be identified. No much larger clone is present one base from it, and per-base qualities are unavailable. The goal of deep resolution MiSeq sequencing was a depth between 1 in 1 million and 1 in 200,000 T cells, and coverage averaged 10x per clonotype. The immunoSEQ hsTCRB Kit was used to generate the TCR beta libraries. The authors processed their data as follows. Data were analyzed with ImmunoSEQ Data Assistant and ImmunoSEQ Analyzer, with V, D and J genes assigned per IMGT definitions. Clonality, which ranges from 0 to 1, was calculated as one minus the normalized Shannon entropy of productive rearrangement frequencies. Only overrepresented clonotypes making up at least 0.05% of each patient's repertoire were included in the public clonotype analysis. Repertoires from thirteen age-matched healthy donors in immuneACCESS were used as clonality controls. TCRdb's version of the immuneACCESS table is confined to in-frame rearrangements and falls short of the full clone set. An unresolved V gene accounts for under half of the shortfall where checked; the remainder is of unknown origin. That table gives V, J and clone size, and the DNA gave D and trimming. Here the sample has roughly 200,000 clones; about 72% occur a single time. Around an eighth of the sample rests with the top ten.

These data belong to a study of cytotoxic CD8 clonotypes in ibrutinib-treated CLL (dated by TCRdb to the early 2020s). Regarding the study in general: The cohort included approximately 15 treatment-naive and some 10 relapsed/refractory patients; about 18 were IGHV unmutated. Partial responses were observed in 24 patients and complete responses in 2; after a median follow-up of 68 months, remission was maintained in 15 or so patients and progression was observed in approximately 12. Longitudinal samples were obtainable from about 30% of the 86 participants in the trial. Cryopreserved peripheral blood mononuclear cells were collected at three points: before therapy, at response, and at either sustained remission or disease progression. Every sample from remission and from progressive disease was obtained while the patients were still on ibrutinib. Response samples were obtained after a median of roughly 13 months of treatment, with a range of about 6 to 36 months. An average of 255,043 productive templates and around 100,000 productive rearrangements was obtained per sample. What the authors observed across the whole study: Clonality rose at ibrutinib response, remained stable during sustained remission, and dropped back toward baseline at progression. At baseline, clonality was higher than in age-matched healthy donors and showed a strong correlation with circulating CD8+ T-cell counts. Public clonotypes were rare and either contracted or stayed stable during treatment, and the rise in clonality at ibrutinib response reflected the expansion of private clonotypes. Sampling times were not matched between patients in sustained remission and patients whose disease was progressing, and lymph node repertoires were not examined.

The CDR3, from cysteine to phenylalanine, totals 14 residues. Left in the record is the CDR3 DNA by itself, 42 bases read in frame from the first base. From a lookup of the germline V gene, CDR1 and CDR2 are SGHTA and FQGNSA. Germline trimming: 5 bases from V, 6 bases from J; junction bases outside gene matches: 6. The intended sense of this specimen's time point label: roughly 25 months on ibrutinib. For TCR beta library preparation, roughly 2 micrograms of genomic DNA were extracted from the cryopreserved PBMCs. Longitudinal blood samples from CLL patients receiving ibrutinib monotherapy were subjected to high-throughput TCR beta sequencing. Patients were enrolled in a phase 2 open-label single-center ibrutinib monotherapy trial.

The clonotype was recovered from a human donor with chronic lymphocytic leukemia. Rearrangement joined TRBV7-2 to TRBJ2-7; 11 central nucleotides agree with TRBD2. The sequences come from PBMCs, collected after 24 months of ibrutinib treatment. CDR3 region: CASSPGLAVFEQYF. The DNA is as follows: TGTGCCAGCAGCCCGGGACTAGCGGTTTTCGAGCAGTACTTC. This CDR3, with the reference TRBV7-2 and TRBJ2-7 proteins standing in past its ends, gives the full variable domain GAGVSQSPSNKVTEKGKDVELRCDPISGHTALYWYRQSLGQGLEFLIYFQGNSAPDKSGLPSDRFSAERTGGSVSTLTIQRTQQEDSAVYLCASSPGLAVFEQYFGPGTRLTVT.